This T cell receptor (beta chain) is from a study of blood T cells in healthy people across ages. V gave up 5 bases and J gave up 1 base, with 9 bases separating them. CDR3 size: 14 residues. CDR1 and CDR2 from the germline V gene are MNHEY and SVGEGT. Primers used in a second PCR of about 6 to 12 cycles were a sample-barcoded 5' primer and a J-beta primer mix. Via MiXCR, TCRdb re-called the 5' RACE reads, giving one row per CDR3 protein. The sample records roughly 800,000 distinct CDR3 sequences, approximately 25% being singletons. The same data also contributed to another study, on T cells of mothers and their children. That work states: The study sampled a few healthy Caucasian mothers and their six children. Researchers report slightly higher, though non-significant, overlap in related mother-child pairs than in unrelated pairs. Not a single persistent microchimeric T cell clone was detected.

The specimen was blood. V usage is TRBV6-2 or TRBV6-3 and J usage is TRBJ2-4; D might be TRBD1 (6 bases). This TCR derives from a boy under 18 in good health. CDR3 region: CASSKQGAKNIQYF. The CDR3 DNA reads TGTGCCAGCAGTAAGCAGGGGGCCAAAAACATTCAGTACTTC.